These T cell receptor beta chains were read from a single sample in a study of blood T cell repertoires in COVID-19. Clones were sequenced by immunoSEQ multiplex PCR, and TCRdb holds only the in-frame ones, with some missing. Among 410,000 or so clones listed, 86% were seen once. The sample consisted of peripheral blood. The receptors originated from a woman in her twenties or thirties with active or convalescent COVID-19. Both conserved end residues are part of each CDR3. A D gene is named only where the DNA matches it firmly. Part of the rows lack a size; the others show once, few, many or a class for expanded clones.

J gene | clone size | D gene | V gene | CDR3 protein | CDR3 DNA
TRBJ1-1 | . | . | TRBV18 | CASSPLDREAFF | TGTGCCAGCTCACCACTGGACAGAGAAGCTTTCTTT
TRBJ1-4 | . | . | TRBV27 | CASSLSGGGEKLFF | TGTGCCAGCTCTCTCAGTGGCGGGGGTGAAAAACTGTTTTTT
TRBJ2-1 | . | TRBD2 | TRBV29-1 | CSVDLLPQRGYNNEQFF | TGCAGCGTTGATCTGCTACCTCAGCGGGGCTACAACAATGAGCAGTTCTTC
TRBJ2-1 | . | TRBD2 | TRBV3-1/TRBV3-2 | CASSSMTGAGTSGRAPREQFF | TGTGCCAGCAGCTCAATGACGGGCGCCGGGACTAGCGGGAGGGCACCTCGGGAGCAGTTCTTC
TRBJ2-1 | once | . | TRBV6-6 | CASKTTHGISWDEQFF | TGTGCCAGCAAGACAACCCACGGTATTAGTTGGGATGAGCAGTTCTTC
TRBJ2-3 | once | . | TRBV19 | CASSIFGWTSTDTQYF | TGTGCCAGTAGTATCTTCGGGTGGACTAGCACAGATACGCAGTATTTT
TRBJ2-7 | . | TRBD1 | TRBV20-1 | CSVGTDYEQYF | TGCAGTGTTGGGACAGACTACGAGCAGTACTTC
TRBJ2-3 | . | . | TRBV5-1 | CASSSLASTDTQYF | TGCGCCAGCAGCTCCCTAGCTAGCACAGATACGCAGTATTTT
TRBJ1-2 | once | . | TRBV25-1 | CASSDTGYGYTF | TGTGCCAGCAGTGATACAGGGTATGGCTACACCTTC
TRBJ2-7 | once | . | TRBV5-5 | CASSLGRDPSYEQYF | TGTGCCAGCAGCTTGGGTCGGGATCCATCCTACGAGCAGTACTTC
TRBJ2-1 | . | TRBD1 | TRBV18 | CASSLDRGGEQFF | TGTGCCAGCTCCTTGGACAGGGGGGGTGAGCAGTTCTTC
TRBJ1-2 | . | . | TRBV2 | CASSTKPNYGYTF | TGTGCCAGCAGCACTAAACCTAACTATGGCTACACCTTC
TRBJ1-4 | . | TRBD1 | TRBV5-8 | CASSKKTGSGEKLFF | TGTGCCAGCAGCAAAAAGACAGGGTCAGGTGAAAAACTGTTTTTT
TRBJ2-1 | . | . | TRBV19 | CASSIRQGGNEQFF | TGTGCCAGTAGTATCCGTCAGGGGGGCAATGAGCAGTTCTTC
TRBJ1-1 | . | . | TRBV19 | CASSITGQNTEAFF | TGTGCCAGTAGTATAACGGGACAGAACACTGAAGCTTTCTTT
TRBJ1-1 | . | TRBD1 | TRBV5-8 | CASSALNRGRTEAFF | TGTGCCAGCAGCGCGCTTAACAGGGGGCGTACTGAAGCTTTCTTT
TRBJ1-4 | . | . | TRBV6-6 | CASSRRVSNAANEKLFF | TGTGCCAGCAGTCGCAGGGTATCCAACGCGGCTAATGAAAAACTGTTTTTT
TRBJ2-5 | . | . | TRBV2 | CASSEALREGVQETQYF | TGTGCCAGCAGTGAAGCGCTGCGGGAAGGGGTCCAAGAGACCCAGTACTTC
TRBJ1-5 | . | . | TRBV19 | CASSIHYQPQHF | TGTGCCAGTAGTATCCATTATCAGCCCCAGCATTTT
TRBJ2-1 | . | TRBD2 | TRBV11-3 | CASSLGLAGESSYNEQFF | TGTGCCAGCAGCTTAGGCCTAGCGGGCGAGAGCTCCTACAATGAGCAGTTCTTC
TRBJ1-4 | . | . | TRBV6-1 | CASSDTATNEKLFF | TGTGCCAGCAGTGATACTGCAACTAATGAAAAACTGTTTTTT
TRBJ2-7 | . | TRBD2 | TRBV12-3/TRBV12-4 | CASSPSSGYEQYF | TGTGCCAGCAGCCCCTCTAGCGGGTACGAGCAGTACTTC
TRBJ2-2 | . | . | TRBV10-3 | CAISAGGFNTGELFF | TGTGCCATCAGTGCCGGCGGGTTCAACACCGGGGAGCTGTTTTTT
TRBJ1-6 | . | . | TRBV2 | CASYGGYNSPLHF | TGTGCCAGCTACGGGGGCTATAATTCACCCCTCCACTTT
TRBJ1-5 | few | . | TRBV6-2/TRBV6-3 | CASSPAQGNNQPQHF | TGTGCCAGCAGTCCGGCCCAGGGTAACAATCAGCCCCAGCATTTT
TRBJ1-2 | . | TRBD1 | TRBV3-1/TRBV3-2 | CASSPLDRGRGGYTF | TGTGCCAGCAGTCCACTAGACAGGGGAAGGGGTGGCTACACCTTC
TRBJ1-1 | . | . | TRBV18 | CASSPTSIGNTEAFF | TGTGCCAGCTCACCTACGAGTATTGGGAACACTGAAGCTTTCTTT
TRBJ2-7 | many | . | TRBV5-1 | CASREDSSYEQYF | TGCGCCAGCAGAGAGGACTCGTCCTACGAGCAGTACTTC